The source of this T cell receptor beta chain is a study of shared clonotypes between healthy human individuals. Study-level background: CD4 naive and memory got three plates each, CD8 naive two, CD8 memory one.

TCRdb's copy holds only in-frame clones and misses some; the assay was immunoSEQ multiplex PCR. The sample holds roughly 2.6 million clones, just over 90% seen once. V shed 3 bases and J shed 5 bases, with 16 bases lying between them. The CDR3 is 15 residues long. Germline assignment: CDR1 KGHSH and CDR2 LQKENI. The origin of this receptor is a man younger than 35 in good health. This sequence joins TRBV18 and TRBJ2-5, with D tentatively TRBD1 (6 bases). Sequenced sample: naive CD4+ T cells sorted from blood. Regarding subset: CD45RA+ positively selected. CDR3 nucleotides: TGTGCCAGCTCACCGAGACAAGGGGGAGTGGAGACCCAGTACTTC. This encodes CASSPRQGGVETQYF.